This TCR beta chain was sequenced during a study of read filtering for tumor transcriptome and immune sequencing (TCRdb year 2020). General notes on the study: The cohort was composed of approximately 17 male and some 15 female patients, with a mean age of roughly 61 years and an age range of roughly 45 to 85. Under revised international staging, eight or nine patients fell into R-ISS I, 15 to 20 into R-ISS II and roughly 7 into R-ISS III. After DNase treatment, whole-transcriptome libraries were prepared using the TruSeq RNA Access Library Prep Kit. TCR-region mapped reads per sample ranged from about 4 to 10.27 million with IR-seq versus only 85 to 1273 with RNA-seq. The study compared TCR repertoires from targeted immune repertoire sequencing and bulk whole-transcriptome sequencing run on the same bone marrow samples. One of the main goals was to work out a read-filtering strategy for immune repertoire data, in particular whether clonotypes backed by only a single read should be removed.

The Immunoverse kit was used to build TCR libraries from roughly 440 ng RNA, with molecular barcoded adaptors covering alpha/delta and beta/gamma chains. TCR library preparation used the same RNA that was used for transcriptome sequencing. Sequencing of TCR libraries was carried out on an Illumina HiSeq 4000 with 2 x 150 cycles. The authors' analysis ran thus. TCR reads were aligned to human V, D, J and C references and assembled into CDR3 clonotypes with MiXCR, including quality filtering and error correction. The tcR package in R was used to analyze clonotype counts and gene usage diversity. For inspection of raw mapping reads, RNA-seq reads were mapped by STAR aligner version 2.5.3a onto GRCh37 of the human genome. To test how sequencing depth affected the clonotypes detected, IR-seq fastq files were randomly downsampled with Seqtk 1.3. Through fastp at Q25 and MiXCR, TCRdb rebuilt clones from the public reads, retaining in-frame beta chains. CDR3 protein duplicates are merged, each entry listing the most common genes and DNA. The V and J calls, along with clone size, are taken from TCRdb and not from the paper's own processing. This sample holds 30,000 to 40,000 distinct CDR3 sequences; about 13% were observed only once. Jointly, the top ten make up 6.5% to 8.5% of the sample.

Summary of the overall study and its limitations: Compared with RNA-seq, IR-seq captured clonotypes at much higher depth and more reliably, and a smaller IR-seq throughput was enough to identify most shared clonotypes. Rather than purified T cells, the sorted CD138-negative fraction was a mixed bone marrow immune population. The correlation between IR-seq and RNA-seq shared clonotype proportions was increased by removal of single-read clonotypes. Single-read clonotypes made up about four fifths of clonotypes but roughly 3.2% of total reads in IR-seq, and 70% to 75% of clonotypes and about 45% of reads in RNA-seq.

From its cysteine to its phenylalanine, the CDR3 spans 14 amino acids. The read is trimmed to its CDR3 DNA, 42 bases read in frame from base 1. Via the germline V gene, CDR1 is KGHDR and CDR2 SFDVKD. Relative to germline, V is 7 bases shorter and J is 4 bases shorter, with 13 bases between their ends. This clonotype was observed at least ten times. What antigen it recognizes has not been identified. No much larger clone exists at a distance of one base, and base qualities are not known. Every patient had bone marrow sampled at the time of active disease. Ficoll-Hypaque density gradient centrifugation was used to isolate bone marrow mononuclear cells. Myeloma plasma cells were removed and CD138-negative cells were obtained by negative selection following labeling with CD138 magnetic microbeads on a MACS separator. Purity of the isolated cells was checked by flow cytometry on an Attune NxT using CD138 antibodies. Total RNA was extracted using TRIzol reagent and was quantified on a NanoDrop spectrophotometer. For each patient, the CD138-negative bone marrow sample underwent paired RNA-seq and IR-seq.

This clonotype originated in a donor aged 40 or over with multiple myeloma. The chain was built from TRBV24-1 and TRBJ2-1; the D element could tentatively be TRBD1 or TRBD2, as 5 bases agree for each. Sample: a population of CD138-negative cells sorted from bone marrow. The cell subset or site label, as the study defines it: bone marrow mononuclear cells depleted of CD138+ plasma/myeloma cells by negative magnetic selection. CDR3 sequence: CATRGPEGYNEQFF. The DNA sequence reads TGTGCCACCAGGGGCCCAGAGGGGTACAATGAGCAGTTCTTC.